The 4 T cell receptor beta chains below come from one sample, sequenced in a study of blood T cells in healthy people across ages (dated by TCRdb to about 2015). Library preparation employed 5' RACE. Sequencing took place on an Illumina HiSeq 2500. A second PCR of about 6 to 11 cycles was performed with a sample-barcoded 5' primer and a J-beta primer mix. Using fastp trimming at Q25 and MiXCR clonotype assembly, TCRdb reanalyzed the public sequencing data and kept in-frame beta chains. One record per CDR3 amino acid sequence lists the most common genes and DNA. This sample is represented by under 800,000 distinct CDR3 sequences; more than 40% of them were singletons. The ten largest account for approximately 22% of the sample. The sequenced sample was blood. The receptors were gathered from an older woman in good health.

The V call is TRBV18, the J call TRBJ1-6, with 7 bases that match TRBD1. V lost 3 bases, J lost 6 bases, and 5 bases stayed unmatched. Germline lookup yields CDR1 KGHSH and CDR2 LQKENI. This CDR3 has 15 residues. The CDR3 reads CASSPNQGGNSPLHF. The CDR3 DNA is TGTGCCAGCTCACCGAACCAGGGGGGTAATTCACCCCTCCACTTT.

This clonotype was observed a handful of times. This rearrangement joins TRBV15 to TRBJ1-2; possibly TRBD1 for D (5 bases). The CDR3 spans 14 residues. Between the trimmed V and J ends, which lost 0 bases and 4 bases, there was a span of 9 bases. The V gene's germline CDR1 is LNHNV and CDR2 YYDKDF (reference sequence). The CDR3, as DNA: TGTGCCACCAGCAGAGAAAGGGGATCCTATGGCTACACCTTC. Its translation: CATSRERGSYGYTF.

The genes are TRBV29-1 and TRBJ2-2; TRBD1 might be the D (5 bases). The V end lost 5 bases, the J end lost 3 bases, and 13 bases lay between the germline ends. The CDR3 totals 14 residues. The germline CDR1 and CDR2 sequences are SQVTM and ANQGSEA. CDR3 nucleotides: TGCAGCGTTTCCGGAGCAGGGTACACCGGGGAGCTGTTTTTT. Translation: CSVSGAGYTGELFF.

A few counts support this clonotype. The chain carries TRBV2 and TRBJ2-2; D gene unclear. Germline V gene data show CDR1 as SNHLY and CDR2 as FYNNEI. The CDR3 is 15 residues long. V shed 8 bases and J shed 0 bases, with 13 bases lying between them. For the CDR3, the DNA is TGTGCCAGCCAGAGTAGGGTCACGAACACCGGGGAGCTGTTTTTT. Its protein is CASQSRVTNTGELFF.